This entry is about one T cell receptor (beta chain). Produced via immunoSEQ multiplex PCR; TCRdb's table is partial and in-frame only. The data contain a few hundred thousand clones, around 87% of them seen just once; the ten biggest clones take up around 1.9%. This entry is derived from a study of blood T cell repertoires in COVID-19. For the study at large: Recovery meant two consecutive negative NP/OP PCR tests, professional clearance, or resolved symptoms. Samples taken during acute and convalescent COVID-19 were collected in the United States, Italy and Spain. T cells, B-cell-depleted T cells, or PBMCs supplied cDNA or gDNA.

In assigning cohorts, the study relied on participant-reported clinical history. CDR1 is SGDLS, CDR2 YYNGEE, per germline. V was cut by 0 bases and J by 5 bases, with 12 bases left in between. The CDR3 has 15 amino acids. What was sequenced was PBMCs or T cells enriched from blood (not recorded which). This receptor was taken from a man between 40 and 49 years old in a cohort exposed to, infected with or recovered from COVID-19 (not recorded which). V is TRBV9 and J is TRBJ2-1; tentative D call: TRBD2 (5 bases). The chain's CDR3 is CASSVGGSAHNEQFF. In DNA form, the CDR3 reads TGTGCCAGCAGCGTAGGAGGTAGCGCGCACAATGAGCAGTTCTTC. The complete variable domain, with remaining parts taken from reference TRBV9 and TRBJ2-1, reads DSGVTQTPKHLITATGQRVTLRCSPRSGDLSVYWYQQSLDQGLQFLIQYYNGEERAKGNILERFSAQQFPDLHSELNLSSLELGDSALYFCASSVGGSAHNEQFFGPGTRLTVL.